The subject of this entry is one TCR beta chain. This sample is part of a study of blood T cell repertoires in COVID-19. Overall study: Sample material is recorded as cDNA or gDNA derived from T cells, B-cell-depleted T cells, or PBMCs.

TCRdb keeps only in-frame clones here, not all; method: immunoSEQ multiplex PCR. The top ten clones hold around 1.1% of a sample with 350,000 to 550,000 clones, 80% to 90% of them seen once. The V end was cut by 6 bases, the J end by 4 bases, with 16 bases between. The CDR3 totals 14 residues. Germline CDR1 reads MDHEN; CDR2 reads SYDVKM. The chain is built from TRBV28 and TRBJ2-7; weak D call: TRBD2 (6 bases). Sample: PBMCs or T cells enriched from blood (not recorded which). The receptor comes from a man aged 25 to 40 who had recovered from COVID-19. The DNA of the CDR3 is TGTGCCAGCAGGGGAGGACCATCGGGGTACGAGCAGTACTTC. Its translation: CASRGGPSGYEQYF.